A single sample is the source of the 26 T cell receptor beta chains below, sequenced in a study of OX40 agonist ivuxolimab in advanced cancers. Sequencing used immunoSEQ multiplex PCR; TCRdb keeps in-frame clones, though not all of them. The sample yields roughly 56,000 clones, 80% to 90% seen once. Sequences were derived from CD4+ or CD8+ T cells sorted from blood, sampled in a trial of the OX40 agonist ivuxolimab. The origin of the receptors is an adult with an advanced solid tumor such as melanoma, head and neck, liver or kidney cancer.

The chain has TRBV28 and TRBJ2-3; 8 bases are a match to TRBD2. This CDR3 region has 13 residues. CDR1 and CDR2 from the germline V gene are MDHEN and SYDVKM. V lost 5 bases and J lost 3; bases outside the gene matches: 1. CDR3 sequence (DNA): TGTGCCAGCAGTAGCGGGAGTACAGATACGCAGTATTTT. Translation: CASSSGSTDTQYF.

The V gene is TRBV15, the J gene TRBJ1-1; D is uncertain. V lost 1 base and J 1 base, leaving 10 bases between the germline ends. The CDR3 covers 15 residues. The germline CDR1 and CDR2 sequences are LNHNV and YYDKDF (reference sequence). The CDR3 DNA follows: TGTGCCACCAGCAGAGTTTACGGCGCGAACACTGAAGCTTTCTTT. Protein sequence: CATSRVYGANTEAFF.

The chain is built from TRBV27 and TRBJ2-7; 11 nucleotides match TRBD2. Germline trimming cut 2 bases from V and 2 bases from J; bases unmatched to any gene: 11. The CDR3 length is 18 residues. The germline V gene encodes CDR1 MNHEY and CDR2 SMNVEV (reference sequence). CDR3 coding DNA: TGTGCCAGCAGTTTAAGGGCTAGCGGGGGGCGGGGGGCCTACGAGCAGTACTTC. It encodes CASSLRASGGRGAYEQYF.

The CDR3 reads CAINQGRDTEAFF. CDR3 DNA: TGTGCCATCAACCAGGGCCGAGACACTGAAGCTTTCTTT. The gene calls are TRBV10-3 and TRBJ1-1; a weak D match, TRBD1 (5 bases). The CDR3 contains 13 residues. The V gene lost 7 bases and the J gene lost 3 bases, with 12 bases spanning the gap. In germline, CDR1 is ENHRY, CDR2 SYGVKD.

This sequence joins TRBV18 and TRBJ2-2; 7 nucleotides line up with TRBD1. The CDR3 sequence is 15 residues long. Germline lookup yields CDR1 KGHSH and CDR2 LQKENI. V dropped 4 bases and J dropped 5; count of bases not matched to a gene: 7. As DNA, the CDR3 is TGTGCCAGCTCACGACAGGGCCTCGGAACCGGGGAGCTGTTTTTT. As protein: CASSRQGLGTGELFF.

The rearrangement links TRBV5-1 to TRBJ1-2; 7 nucleotides match TRBD1. The CDR3 is 16 amino acids. CDR1 SGHRS and CDR2 YFSETQ come from the germline V gene. The V segment lost 4 bases and the J segment 6 bases; nucleotides outside the gene matches: 15. The CDR3 sequence is CASSPDTRQGRDGYTF. The CDR3 region has the DNA TGCGCCAGCAGCCCGGACACCCGACAGGGTAGGGATGGCTACACCTTC.

The gene calls are TRBV7-2 and TRBJ1-1; possible D gene TRBD1, 6 bases. Trimming stripped 5 bases from V and 3 bases from J, with 19 bases between. CDR3 length: 16 residues. The V gene's germline CDR1 is SGHTA and CDR2 FQGNSA. The CDR3 DNA is TGTGCCAGCAGCGATATGGCAGGGGTTCGATACACTGAAGCTTTCTTT. This sequence encodes CASSDMAGVRYTEAFF.

The chain has TRBV28 and TRBJ2-1; 7 positions agree with TRBD2. This CDR3 contains 14 residues. CDR1 and CDR2 (germline): MDHEN, SYDVKM. V was clipped by 3 bases and J by 11 bases; unmatched bases: 10. The CDR3 region is CASSFHRAGTKQFF. Written as DNA, the CDR3 is TGTGCCAGCAGTTTCCATAGGGCCGGGACTAAGCAGTTCTTC.

The chain recombines TRBV2 with TRBJ2-7, with D possibly matching TRBD1 (5 bases). Germline CDR1 SNHLY, CDR2 FYNNEI. CDR3 size: 13 residues. V was clipped by 2 bases and J by 1 base, with 6 bases between them. This chain's CDR3 is CASSEQGSYEQYF. For the CDR3, the DNA is TGTGCCAGCAGTGAACAGGGTTCCTACGAGCAGTACTTC.

This rearrangement joins TRBV10-2 to TRBJ2-5, with D perhaps assigned TRBD1 or TRBD2 (5 bases each). Between the trimmed V and J ends, which lost 5 bases and 1 base, there was a span of 8 bases. Germline V gene lookup returns CDR1 WSHSY and CDR2 SAAADI. The CDR3 loop spans 13 amino acids. The CDR3, as DNA: TGCGCCAGCAGTCGGGACCTCCAAGAGACCCAGTACTTC. Translating gives CASSRDLQETQYF.

The rearrangement links TRBV7-9 to TRBJ1-2; D might be TRBD1 (5 bases). The germline V gene has CDR1 SEHNR and CDR2 FQNEAQ (reference sequence). V gave up 0 bases and J gave up 7 bases, with 9 bases separating them. This CDR3 is built from 13 residues. CDR3 sequence reads: CASSLAGALGYTF. The DNA for the CDR3 is TGTGCCAGCAGCTTAGCAGGGGCTCTTGGCTACACCTTC.

This chain links TRBV11-2 with TRBJ1-1, with D unclear. The ends were cut back, 3 bases at V and 0 bases at J, with 8 bases in the middle. The CDR3 extends over 14 amino acids. Per the germline V gene, CDR1 is SGHAT and CDR2 is FQNNGV. The CDR3 loop reads CASSFQNMNTEAFF. CDR3 sequence (DNA): TGTGCCAGCAGCTTCCAGAACATGAACACTGAAGCTTTCTTT. Full variable domain (missing parts from reference TRBV11-2 and TRBJ1-1): EAGVAQSPRYKIIEKRQSVAFWCNPISGHATLYWYQQILGQGPKLLIQFQNNGVVDDSQLPKDRFSAERLKGVDSTLKIQPAKLEDSAVYLCASSFQNMNTEAFFGQGTRLTVV.

CDR3 sequence reads: CASSLVPKSSYEQYF. The CDR3, as DNA: TGCGCCAGCAGCTTGGTTCCTAAAAGCTCCTACGAGCAGTACTTC. V is TRBV5-1 and J is TRBJ2-7; D gene ambiguous. The germline V and J ends were trimmed by 0 bases and 0 bases, with 10 bases remaining between them. The length of the CDR3 is 15 residues. The germline V gene encodes CDR1 SGHRS and CDR2 YFSETQ.

The V and J genes are TRBV7-2 and TRBJ2-1, with D perhaps matching TRBD2 (7 bases). Between the trimmed V and J ends, which lost 1 base and 4 bases, there was a span of 17 bases. Germline lookup yields CDR1 SGHTA and CDR2 FQGNSA. The CDR3 totals 17 residues. CDR3 in DNA: TGTGCCAGCAGCTTAGTAGGAGGGGGGGCCTTTTACAATGAGCAGTTCTTC. The encoded protein is CASSLVGGGAFYNEQFF.

The rearrangement joins TRBV7-2 to TRBJ2-3; D not certain. Trimming left V 1 base short and J 7 bases short, with 6 bases between. The CDR3 covers 12 residues. The germline V gene encodes CDR1 SGHTA and CDR2 FQGNSA. CDR3 nucleotides: TGTGCCAGCAGCTTAGATGGGTATACGCAGTATTTT. Its translation: CASSLDGYTQYF.

CDR3 sequence (DNA): TGTGCCAGCAGCTTAGATGGGGACCGGGAGCAGTACTTC. Protein product: CASSLDGDREQYF. The rearrangement links TRBV11-3 to TRBJ2-5; D possibly corresponds to TRBD2 (6 bases). The CDR3 runs to 13 residues. The V gene lost 0 bases and the J gene lost 11 bases, with 13 bases spanning the gap. From germline, CDR1 is SGHNT and CDR2 YENEEA.

The table lists this clone with a few counts. V is TRBV19 and J is TRBJ2-4, with D perhaps assigned TRBD1 or TRBD2 (5 bases each). The CDR3 is made up of 13 amino acids. With 3 bases removed from V and 7 bases from J, the gap between germline ends came to 10 bases. CDR1 LNHDA and CDR2 SQIVND come from the germline V gene (reference sequence). CDR3 DNA: TGTGCCAGTAGTATCCGGGGCATCAACATTCAGTACTTC. Its protein product is CASSIRGINIQYF. The entire variable domain, with the rest obtained from reference TRBV19 and TRBJ2-4, is as follows: DGGITQSPKYLFRKEGQNVTLSCEQNLNHDAMYWYRQDPGQGLRLIYYSQIVNDFQKGDIAEGYSVSREKKESFPLTVTSAQKNPTAFYLCASSIRGINIQYFGAGTRLSVL.

The rearrangement joins TRBV23-1 to TRBJ2-2; D possibly corresponds to TRBD1 (5 bases). TRBV23-1 is flagged as an ORF with uncertain function. The CDR3 is made up of 15 amino acids. Trimming removed 2 bases from V and 8 bases from J, with 15 bases in between. The DNA for the CDR3 is TGCGCCAGCAGTCAAGGTGGGGCCCCTGGTGGGGAGCTGTTTTTT. This encodes CASSQGGAPGGELFF.

CDR3 nucleotide sequence: TGTGCCAGCAGCGTAGGAGAAGGGCAGGGAAGGTCCGAGCAGTACTTC. Translation gives CASSVGEGQGRSEQYF. The rearrangement uses TRBV9 and TRBJ2-7, with D possibly being TRBD1 (5 bases). V was shortened by 0 bases and J by 6 bases, with 19 bases between the two germline ends. The CDR3 extends over 16 amino acids. Germline values: CDR1 SGDLS, CDR2 YYNGEE. Full variable domain (outside the CDR3, taken from reference TRBV9 and TRBJ2-7): DSGVTQTPKHLITATGQRVTLRCSPRSGDLSVYWYQQSLDQGLQFLIQYYNGEERAKGNILERFSAQQFPDLHSELNLSSLELGDSALYFCASSVGEGQGRSEQYFGPGTRLTVT.

V usage is TRBV28 and J usage is TRBJ2-7; a weak D match, TRBD2 (7 bases). Germline values: CDR1 MDHEN, CDR2 SYDVKM. CDR3 length equals 11 residues. CDR3 bases: TGTGCGGGGGGGCAGTCCTACGAGCAGTACTTC. This codes for CAGGQSYEQYF.

The chain uses TRBV5-1 and TRBJ2-5, with D perhaps TRBD1 (7 bases). The CDR3 length is 15 residues. The V gene lost 0 bases and the J gene lost 2 bases, with 11 bases spanning the gap. CDR1 is SGHRS and CDR2 is YFSETQ in the germline V gene. CDR3 sequence reads: CASSLGAGQQETQYF. CDR3 nucleotides: TGCGCCAGCAGCTTGGGGGCGGGACAGCAAGAGACCCAGTACTTC.

This rearrangement joins TRBV11-2 to TRBJ2-7; a possible D gene is TRBD1 (6 bases). CDR3 length: 14 residues. Germline CDR1 reads SGHAT; CDR2 reads FQNNGV. V was cut by 3 bases and J by 2 bases, with 11 bases left in between. CDR3 region: CASSFRGFTYEQYF. The CDR3 bases are TGTGCCAGCAGCTTTAGGGGGTTCACCTACGAGCAGTACTTC.

The DNA of the CDR3 is TGTGCCATCAGTGAGGGCCACTCTGGGGCCAACGTCCTGACTTTC. Its translation is CAISEGHSGANVLTF. This rearrangement joins TRBV10-3 to TRBJ2-6; no clear D gene. The CDR3 sequence is 15 residues long. V lost 2 bases and J lost 0, with 5 bases in between. The germline CDR1 and CDR2 sequences are ENHRY and SYGVKD.

This clone was picked up a small number of times. This chain links TRBV11-3 with TRBJ2-1; 12 bases align to TRBD2. The CDR3 contains 15 residues. Germline V gives CDR1 SGHNT, CDR2 YENEEA. The V gene end was trimmed by 4 bases and the J gene end by 6 bases; junction bases not matched to a gene: 4. DNA for the CDR3: TGTGCCAGCAGCTCGGGACTAGCGGGTATCAATGAGCAGTTCTTC. It translates to CASSSGLAGINEQFF.

The rearrangement joins TRBV6-4 to TRBJ2-7; D is possibly TRBD2 (9 bases). Looked up from germline, CDR1 is MRHNA and CDR2 is SNTAGT. Trimming shortened V by 0 bases and J by 4 bases, and 16 bases separated the two germline ends. The CDR3 is made up of 16 amino acids. CDR3 bases: TGTGCCAGCAGTGACTCGACTAGCGGACAGGGTTACGAGCAGTACTTC. This encodes CASSDSTSGQGYEQYF.

V is TRBV9 and J is TRBJ2-3; unclear D gene. The germline V gene has CDR1 SGDLS and CDR2 YYNGEE. This CDR3 spans 12 amino acids. V was shortened by 0 bases and J by 3 bases, with 2 bases between the two germline ends. The DNA of the CDR3 is TGTGCCAGCAGCGTAGGTACAGATACGCAGTATTTT. Its protein product is CASSVGTDTQYF.